The T cell receptor beta chain described here comes from a study of cytomegalovirus exposure and HLA in healthy donors. Germline lookup yields CDR1 MDHEN and CDR2 SYDVKM. V gave up 6 bases and J gave up 4 bases, with 7 bases separating them. The CDR3 consists of 13 residues. The data were produced by immunoSEQ multiplex PCR, yet TCRdb's version contains in-frame clones alone and is incomplete. The sample records 120,000 or so clones, 70% to 90% being singletons. J is TRBJ1-6 and V is TRBV28; tentatively, D is TRBD1 (6 bases). The sequence derives from a woman aged 18 to 35 in good health and CMV-seronegative. Input material: PBMCs. CDR3 amino acids: CASRDSYNSPLHF. CDR3 sequence (DNA): TGTGCCAGCAGGGACAGTTATAATTCACCCCTCCACTTT.